Sequencing of this TCR beta chain was carried out in a study of human T cells and chemical hapten exposure. Study at large: On the upper back, patch tests were applied with 0.01% DPC and read at 6 days.

Original processing methods: Sample TCR totals centred on a median of approximately 96,000, ranging roughly 20,000 to 700,000. TCRdb reprocessed the RACE reads with MiXCR, giving one entry per CDR3 protein. TCRdb, rather than the study authors, made the V and J calls. Among tens of thousands of distinct CDR3 sequences listed, roughly 11% were seen once. Time point meaning: patch test 2, 6 weeks after DPC sensitization. Noted treatment: therapeutic diphenylcyclopropenone sensitization with weekly scalp DPC. Total RNA extraction was carried out from unfractionated whole blood. The sample was whole blood, taken in connection with sensitization to the hapten diphenylcyclopropenone (DPC). The clonotype was recovered from a man aged 35 to 55 with alopecia areata. Some clones in this sample may be carry-over from other donors' samples.

The CDR3 reads CASSPVNDGRYNEQFF. For the CDR3, the DNA is TGTGCCAGCAGCCCCGTAAATGATGGGAGGTACAATGAGCAGTTCTTC. This rearrangement joins TRBV5-4 to TRBJ2-1; the D gene is possibly TRBD2 (6 bases). Germline V lookup: CDR1 SGHNT, CDR2 YYREEE (reference sequence). V lost 4 bases, J lost 4 bases, and 18 bases lay in between. CDR3 length: 16 amino acids.